Listed below are T cell receptor beta chains from one sample, sequenced in a study of CD4 T cells in relation to SARS-CoV-2 and coronaviruses. Here immunoSEQ multiplex PCR was the method, and the copy in TCRdb shows in-frame clones only, minus some. The sample lists just under 20,000 clones, over 70% occurring once. Their specific antigens are unknown. The specimen was CD4+ T cells from PBMCs, cultured in vitro. These receptors all come from a human donor in good health. CDR3s include the opening cysteine and the closing phenylalanine or tryptophan. The D gene is left open where the match is weak. Clone sizes are given selectively: once, few, many, or a class where the clone is expanded.

v_call	j_call	d_call	clone_size	cdr3_aa	cdr3_nt
TRBV6-2/TRBV6-3	TRBJ2-5	TRBD2	-	CASGLAGQETQYF	TGTGCCAGCGGCCTAGCGGGGCAAGAGACCCAGTACTTC
TRBV7-9	TRBJ2-7	TRBD1	-	CASSPPGTGGEQYF	TGTGCCAGCAGCCCCCCCGGGACAGGGGGGGAGCAGTACTTC
TRBV18	TRBJ2-2	TRBD2	-	CASSPTLAGPNTGELFF	TGTGCCAGCTCCCCAACACTAGCGGGGCCGAACACCGGGGAGCTGTTTTTT
TRBV19	TRBJ2-7	-	-	CASNGQGSYEQYF	TGTGCCAGTAATGGGCAGGGGTCCTACGAGCAGTACTTC
TRBV6-5	TRBJ1-1	-	few	CASSYSRGKAFF	TGTGCCAGCAGTTACTCGCGGGGTAAAGCTTTCTTT
TRBV4-3	TRBJ2-7	-	-	CASSQDVGSLGEQYF	TGCGCCAGCAGCCAAGATGTCGGCTCATTGGGGGAGCAGTACTTC
TRBV6-5	TRBJ1-2	-	-	CASSYWGYGYTF	TGTGCCAGCAGTTACTGGGGGTATGGCTACACCTTC
TRBV2	TRBJ1-5	-	-	CASSVQGSNQPQHF	TGTGCCAGCAGTGTACAGGGTAGCAATCAGCCCCAGCATTTT
TRBV4-1	TRBJ2-3	-	-	CASSPLRASTDTQYF	TGCGCCAGCAGCCCATTAAGAGCTTCCACAGATACGCAGTATTTT
TRBV15	TRBJ1-3	-	once	CATSRGRGNTIYF	TGTGCCACCAGCAGAGGGAGAGGAAACACCATATATTTT
TRBV12-3/TRBV12-4	TRBJ2-7	TRBD2	-	CASSKSGGYEQYF	TGTGCCAGCAGCAAAAGCGGGGGCTACGAGCAGTACTTC
TRBV30	TRBJ2-7	-	-	CAWSRGIAVNSYEQYF	TGTGCCTGGAGTAGGGGGATAGCGGTAAACTCCTACGAGCAGTACTTC
TRBV11-2	TRBJ2-7	-	once	CASSSGPANTEQYF	TGTGCCAGCAGCTCCGGGCCTGCTAATACCGAGCAGTACTTC
TRBV4-3	TRBJ1-2	-	-	CASSQVGRGMNYGYTF	TGCGCCAGCAGCCAAGTCGGCAGGGGCATGAACTATGGCTACACCTTC
TRBV13	TRBJ2-1	-	-	CASSLGGEYEQFF	TGTGCCAGCAGCTTAGGGGGGGAGTATGAGCAGTTCTTC
TRBV6-5	TRBJ1-3	-	once	CASTFWGSSGNTIYF	TGTGCCAGCACCTTTTGGGGTTCCTCTGGAAACACCATATATTTT
TRBV4-2	TRBJ1-5	-	once	CASSQDRQPHQPQHF	TGTGCCAGCAGCCAAGATCGGCAGCCCCATCAGCCCCAGCATTTT
TRBV7-8	TRBJ1-1	-	-	CASSLSAGNTEAFF	TGTGCCAGCAGCCTCAGTGCGGGAAACACTGAAGCCTTCTTT
TRBV12-3/TRBV12-4	TRBJ1-1	-	-	CASSLVGGTEAFF	TGTGCCAGCAGTTTGGTCGGGGGCACTGAAGCTTTCTTT
TRBV10-3	TRBJ1-5	-	few	CAISQTENQPQHF	TGTGCCATCAGCCAGACAGAGAATCAGCCCCAGCATTTT
TRBV6-5	TRBJ1-1	-	-	CASTMGHPNTEAFF	TGTGCCAGCACCATGGGGCATCCGAACACTGAAGCTTTCTTT
TRBV10-3	TRBJ2-2	TRBD2	-	CAISDRLAGPTNTGELFF	TGTGCCATCAGTGATAGGCTAGCGGGGCCTACGAACACCGGGGAGCTGTTTTTT
TRBV6-1	TRBJ1-2	-	-	CASSEMPYGYTF	TGTGCCAGCAGTGAAATGCCCTATGGCTACACCTTC
TRBV6-5	TRBJ2-7	TRBD2	-	CASRRTSGGEQYF	TGTGCCAGCAGAAGGACTAGCGGGGGCGAGCAGTACTTC
TRBV7-2	TRBJ2-3	TRBD2	few	CASSSTLAGGPDTQYF	TGTGCCAGCAGCTCCACTCTAGCGGGGGGGCCAGATACGCAGTATTTT
TRBV3-1/TRBV3-2	TRBJ2-1	TRBD2	-	CASSHLAAHNEQFF	TGTGCCAGCAGCCACCTAGCGGCTCACAATGAGCAGTTCTTC
TRBV9	TRBJ2-5	-	-	CASSVGEGRRETQYF	TGTGCCAGCAGCGTAGGAGAGGGGAGGAGGGAGACCCAGTACTTC
TRBV24-1	TRBJ2-5	TRBD1	few	CATSDPGQGGRETQYF	TGTGCCACCAGTGACCCGGGACAGGGGGGGCGAGAGACCCAGTACTTC
TRBV25-1	TRBJ1-2	TRBD1	-	CASRTGGSYGYTF	TGTGCCAGCCGGACAGGGGGAAGCTATGGCTACACCTTC
TRBV6-5	TRBJ2-3	TRBD1	-	CASSQGQGGVGTQYF	TGTGCCAGCAGCCAAGGACAGGGGGGGGTCGGTACGCAGTATTTT
TRBV7-3	TRBJ2-5	-	-	CASSLSHGQETQYF	TGTGCCAGCAGCCTGTCACACGGCCAAGAGACCCAGTACTTC
TRBV30	TRBJ2-7	-	-	CAWKIGTGPLWEQYF	TGTGCCTGGAAAATCGGAACAGGACCCTTGTGGGAGCAGTACTTC
TRBV2	TRBJ2-7	-	-	CASSDPEIYEQYF	TGTGCCAGCAGTGACCCAGAGATATACGAGCAGTACTTC
TRBV4-1	TRBJ2-1	-	-	CASSQGHTSSYNEQFF	TGCGCCAGCAGCCAAGGACACACTAGCTCCTACAATGAGCAGTTCTTC
TRBV24-1	TRBJ1-5	TRBD1	-	CATGWDRVQNQPQHF	TGTGCCACCGGTTGGGACAGGGTGCAAAATCAGCCCCAGCATTTT
TRBV6-5	TRBJ1-2	-	-	CASGQNYGYTF	TGTGCCAGCGGACAGAACTATGGCTACACCTTC
TRBV29-1	TRBJ2-7	TRBD2	-	CSVEAGGVGSYEQYF	TGCAGCGTTGAGGCGGGGGGTGTGGGGTCCTACGAGCAGTACTTC
TRBV9	TRBJ2-5	-	-	CASNPSGAPYQETQYF	TGTGCCAGCAACCCGTCCGGAGCGCCGTACCAAGAGACCCAGTACTTC
TRBV6-1	TRBJ2-4	-	-	CASSEMGGVAKNIQYF	TGTGCCAGCAGTGAAATGGGCGGGGTGGCCAAAAACATTCAGTACTTC
TRBV2	TRBJ1-6	TRBD1	few	CASSVDRAAGSPLHF	TGTGCCAGCAGTGTAGACAGGGCAGCTGGCTCACCCCTCCACTTT
TRBV6-4	TRBJ2-3	-	-	CASSDEQGYTQYF	TGTGCCAGCAGTGACGAACAGGGATATACGCAGTATTTT
TRBV7-2	TRBJ2-4	TRBD2	-	CASSLAHAGGLAKNIQYF	TGTGCCAGCAGCTTAGCCCACGCGGGAGGATTAGCCAAAAACATTCAGTACTTC
TRBV5-6	TRBJ2-7	TRBD1	-	CASSWTGPSYEQYF	TGTGCCAGCAGCTGGACAGGGCCCTCCTACGAGCAGTACTTC
TRBV5-1	TRBJ2-3	TRBD2	once	CASSFSSGGPTDTQYF	TGCGCCAGCAGCTTTTCTAGCGGGGGGCCCACAGATACGCAGTATTTT
TRBV5-6	TRBJ2-7	-	-	CASSSHSYEQYF	TGTGCCAGCAGCTCTCACTCTTACGAGCAGTACTTC